This TCR beta chain was sequenced in a study of blood T cell repertoires in COVID-19. Study in general: Material from acute and convalescent COVID-19 was sourced from the United States, Italy and Spain. T cells, B-cell-depleted T cells, or PBMCs provided the cDNA or gDNA that served as material.

V shed 5 bases and J shed 4 bases, with 9 bases lying between them. The CDR3 length is 12 residues. CDR1 and CDR2 (germline): MDHEN, SYDVKM. How the authors handled the data: From reference gene primer amplification, estimates of nucleated cell counts were derived. Assay: immunoSEQ multiplex PCR; the TCRdb copy retains only in-frame clones and omits some. V and J calls and clone size follow that table, whereas D and trimming were derived from the DNA. The repertoire consists of about 360,000 clones, with around nine tenths occurring once and the leading ten covering roughly 3.1%. Sequenced: peripheral blood. V is TRBV28 and J is TRBJ2-7; D unresolved. This clonotype originated in a human donor in a cohort sampled during active COVID-19. CDR3 amino acids: CASSNPGYEQYF. The CDR3 DNA follows: TGTGCCAGCAGTAATCCAGGTTACGAGCAGTACTTC.